This T cell receptor beta chain was captured by sequencing in a study of T cell repertoires in cytomegalovirus infection. Study context: CMV infection and matching HLA type were both indicated by public TCR beta signatures. General study findings and limits: Clonotype analysis showed dominance of the ex vivo response by HLA-C-restricted CMV-specific TCR beta clonotypes.

The CDR3 totals 16 residues. V dropped 8 bases and J dropped 6 bases, with 22 bases sitting between them. TCRdb re-called the reads with MiXCR, one entry per CDR3 protein. The sample holds 650,000 to 850,000 distinct CDR3 sequences, around 29% seen once. With regard to this clonotype: What it recognizes is unknown.

This clonotype was obtained from a human donor in good health (CMV status not recorded). Some clones in this sample may be carry-over from other donors' samples. The chain employs TRBV12-3 or TRBV12-4 and TRBJ2-2; D is perhaps TRBD1 or TRBD2 (5 bases each). This specimen consisted of cultured CD8+ T cells from PBMCs, obtained from culture after CMV antigen stimulation. The CDR3 nucleotides are TGTGCCAGCCGACACCCCGGGACCCCCGCGGCCGGGGAGCTGTTTTTT. Protein product: CASRHPGTPAAGELFF.